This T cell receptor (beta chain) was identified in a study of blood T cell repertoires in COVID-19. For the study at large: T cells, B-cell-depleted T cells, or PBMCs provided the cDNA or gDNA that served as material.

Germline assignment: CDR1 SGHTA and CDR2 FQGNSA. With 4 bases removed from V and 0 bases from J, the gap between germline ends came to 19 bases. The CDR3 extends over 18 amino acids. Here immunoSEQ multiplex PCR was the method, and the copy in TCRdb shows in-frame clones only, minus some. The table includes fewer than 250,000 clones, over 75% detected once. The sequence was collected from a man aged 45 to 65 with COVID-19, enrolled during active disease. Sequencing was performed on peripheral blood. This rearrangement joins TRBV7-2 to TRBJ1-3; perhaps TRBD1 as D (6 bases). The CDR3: CASSSQSGTKISGNTIYF. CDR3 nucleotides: TGTGCCAGCAGCTCACAATCCGGGACAAAGATCTCTGGAAACACCATATATTTT.